The entry below describes one TCR beta chain. What it recognizes is unknown. The Oncomine TCR Beta short-read assay sequenced DNA from cultured CD4+ T cells. TCRdb ran MiXCR on the PCR reads and lists one entry per CDR3 protein. This table holds some 16,000 distinct CDR3 sequences, around 53% found once. These data come from a study of vaccination and CD4 T cells after COVID-19. Study-level background: Spike peptides, overlapping and drawn from SARS-CoV-2, HCoV-NL63, HCoV-OC43 and HCoV-229E, were used to stimulate cells. General study findings and limits: Spike mono-reactivity marked 304 of 307 vaccine-specific clones in convalescent patients.

The ends lost 1 base at V and 1 base at J; junction bases unmatched: 2. CDR1 LGHNA and CDR2 YNFKEQ come from the germline V gene. This CDR3 is 17 amino acids long. Specified treatment: roughly nine-day PBMC culture with coronavirus spike peptide pools or control peptides (ViraFEST assay). The ViraFEST method relied on peptide pools to expand antigen-specific T cells, followed by TCR sequencing. Roughly 2 million PBMCs per well were cultured with 8.5 to 10 IU/ml IL-2 and 8.5 to 10 ug/ml peptide pools. The chain joins TRBV4-2 to TRBJ2-3; 13 positions match TRBD2. The source material was CD4+ T cells from blood, cultured in vitro, sampled before SARS-CoV-2 vaccination. This clonotype originated in a human donor who had recovered from COVID-19. The CDR3, as DNA: TGTGCCAGCAGCCAAGCAGGACTAGCGGGAGGCACAGATACGCAGTATTTT. This codes for CASSQAGLAGGTDTQYF.